This T cell receptor beta chain is from a study of T-cell memory formation after mild COVID-19. V lost 5 bases to trimming and J lost 5 bases, with 13 bases between them. This CDR3 has 13 amino acids. TCRdb re-derived calls from the 5' RACE reads in MiXCR, one entry per CDR3 protein. This table has hundreds of thousands of distinct CDR3 sequences, around 13% appearing once. This clonotype has more than one count but fewer than ten. This sequence was found in a young man who had mild COVID-19 (a few samples of this study predate the infection). Cell type and time point are not known. Input material: PBMCs or a T cell subset sorted from them (not recorded which). V gene TRBV12-3 or TRBV12-4 combines with J gene TRBJ2-7; D may be TRBD1 or TRBD2 (6 bases each). CDR3 nucleotides: TGTGCCAGCAGTCCCTGGGGGGACAACGAGCAGTACTTC. It encodes CASSPWGDNEQYF.